This entry lists 14 T cell receptor beta chains sequenced from one sample in a study of OX40 agonist ivuxolimab in advanced cancers. The library came from the immunoSEQ multiplex PCR assay. TCRdb retrieved this table from immuneACCESS and kept in-frame rearrangements only. Not all clones are present; in checked studies, unresolved V genes account for under half, and no reason is known for the remainder. Present in this sample are 45,000 to 55,000 clones, 94% of which were seen just once. The ten largest clones capture more than 10% of the sample. The material was CD4+ or CD8+ T cells sorted from blood, obtained in a trial of the OX40 agonist ivuxolimab. The receptor set was obtained from an adult with an advanced solid tumor such as melanoma, head and neck, liver or kidney cancer.

The rearrangement uses TRBV28 and TRBJ2-1; the match to TRBD2 covers 10 bases. The V gene's germline CDR1 is MDHEN and CDR2 SYDVKM. V shed 8 bases and J 7 bases; nucleotides not matched to a gene: 8. The CDR3 is 14 amino acids. The CDR3 region has the DNA TGTGCCAGCTTGAGCGGGAGGGGGTGGAATGAGCAGTTCTTC. Its protein product is CASLSGRGWNEQFF.

V gene TRBV4-2 combines with J gene TRBJ2-1; a weak D match, TRBD1 (6 bases). Germline CDR1 LGHNA, CDR2 YNFKEQ. This CDR3 contains 15 residues. The V and J ends lost 3 bases and 3 bases respectively, with 12 bases between them. The CDR3 spells CASSHRTVIYNEQFF. The CDR3 DNA is TGTGCCAGCAGCCACCGGACAGTTATCTACAATGAGCAGTTCTTC.

The chain uses TRBV10-1 and TRBJ2-2; no definite D call. There are 15 residues in the CDR3. V lost 2 bases to trimming and J lost 2 bases, with 9 bases between them. In germline, CDR1 is WNHNN, CDR2 SYGVQD (reference sequence). CDR3 region: CASSETSANTGELFF. The CDR3, as DNA: TGCGCCAGCAGTGAGACCAGCGCTAACACCGGGGAGCTGTTTTTT.

The rearrangement joins TRBV28 to TRBJ2-7; unclear D gene. This CDR3 spans 14 amino acids. CDR1 is MDHEN, CDR2 SYDVKM, per germline. V lost 3 bases, J lost 0 bases, and 9 bases lay in between. CDR3 DNA sequence: TGTGCCAGCAGTTTCGTCGGCACCTCCTACGAGCAGTACTTC. It is translated as CASSFVGTSYEQYF.

The chain has TRBV2 and TRBJ2-7; D is possibly TRBD2 (5 bases). The V end lost 6 bases, the J end lost 0 bases, and 12 bases lay between the germline ends. The CDR3 length is 14 residues. Germline V gives CDR1 SNHLY, CDR2 FYNNEI. CDR3 amino acids: CASRPAVSSYEQYF. The CDR3 DNA reads TGTGCCAGCAGGCCAGCGGTTAGCTCCTACGAGCAGTACTTC.

The rearrangement joins TRBV7-6 to TRBJ2-7; 8 positions agree with TRBD2. The J segment lost 4 bases and the V segment lost 2 bases, leaving 7 bases of the junction unmatched. The CDR3 totals 15 residues. The germline CDR1 and CDR2 sequences are SGHVS and FNYEAQ. In DNA, the CDR3 is TGTGCCAGCAGCTTAACCCACGCGGGAGGTTACGAGCAGTACTTC. Its protein is CASSLTHAGGYEQYF.

The chain couples TRBV11-2 to TRBJ1-2; 8 bases fit TRBD1. This CDR3 contains 15 residues. Germline loops: CDR1 SGHAT, CDR2 FQNNGV. The trim removed 5 bases at V and 4 bases at J, leaving 9 bases unmatched. This CDR3 reads CASSLRDRSVYGYTF. The CDR3 nucleotides read TGTGCCAGCAGCCTCCGGGACAGGTCGGTCTATGGCTACACCTTC. Full variable domain (remainder filled in from reference TRBV11-2 and TRBJ1-2): EAGVAQSPRYKIIEKRQSVAFWCNPISGHATLYWYQQILGQGPKLLIQFQNNGVVDDSQLPKDRFSAERLKGVDSTLKIQPAKLEDSAVYLCASSLRDRSVYGYTFGSGTRLTVV.

The gene calls are TRBV29-1 and TRBJ2-7; no definite D call. Germline assignment: CDR1 SQVTM and CDR2 ANQGSEA. Trimming removed 4 bases from V and 5 bases from J, with 9 bases in between. This CDR3 region has 11 residues. CDR3 nucleotides: TGCAGCGTTGCCTGGGCCGACGAGCAGTACTTC. Its translation: CSVAWADEQYF.

J is TRBJ1-4 and V is TRBV11-3; the D is unclear. The CDR3 is 15 residues long. Germline V gene data show CDR1 as SGHNT and CDR2 as YENEEA. Trimming removed 5 bases from V and 4 bases from J, with 14 bases in between. Written as DNA, the CDR3 is TGTGCCAGCAGCACCGAGGGAGGGCTTAATGAAAAACTGTTTTTT. As protein: CASSTEGGLNEKLFF. The full variable domain, in which reference TRBV11-3 and TRBJ1-4 provide the parts outside the CDR3, is EAGVVQSPRYKIIEKKQPVAFWCNPISGHNTLYWYLQNLGQGPELLIRYENEEAVDDSQLPKDRFSAERLKGVDSTLKIQPAELGDSAVYLCASSTEGGLNEKLFFGSGTQLSVL.

The gene calls are TRBV7-2 and TRBJ2-5; perhaps TRBD2 as D (6 bases). With 9 bases removed from V and 2 bases from J, the gap between germline ends came to 22 bases. The CDR3 has 16 residues. CDR1 and CDR2 (germline): SGHTA, FQGNSA. Here the CDR3 reads CARPLPGKGGQETQYF. The CDR3 DNA reads as TGTGCCAGGCCCCTCCCGGGGAAGGGAGGACAAGAGACCCAGTACTTC.

The chain carries TRBV9 and TRBJ2-2, with D hard to call. CDR3 size: 14 residues. Germline CDR1 SGDLS, CDR2 YYNGEE. V dropped 4 bases and J dropped 7 bases, with 14 bases sitting between them. The chain's CDR3 is CASSRGYDLGELFF. CDR3 bases: TGTGCCAGCAGCCGAGGTTATGATCTCGGGGAGCTGTTTTTT.

CDR3 nucleotides: TGTGCCAGCAGCTTTAGTCCCCCGGGACAGGGACAAGAGACCCAGTACTTC. Protein: CASSFSPPGQGQETQYF. The chain uses TRBV7-9 and TRBJ2-5, with 9 bases that match TRBD1. This CDR3 region has 17 residues. CDR1 SEHNR and CDR2 FQNEAQ come from the germline V gene (reference sequence). V was clipped by 3 bases and J by 2 bases; unmatched bases: 10.

The rearrangement joins TRBV25-1 to TRBJ2-2; a weak D match, TRBD2 (6 bases). This CDR3 spans 14 amino acids. Trimming left V 3 bases short and J 10 bases short, with 15 bases between. From germline, CDR1 is MGHDK and CDR2 SYGVNS. In DNA form, the CDR3 reads TGTGCCAGCAGTGATATCGGGGGACTTGAGGAGCTGTTTTTT. It is translated as CASSDIGGLEELFF.

The chain has TRBV7-8 and TRBJ2-7; 9 bases line up with TRBD1. With V trimmed by 5 bases and J by 4 bases, 9 bases remained unmatched. Germline CDR1 SGHVS, CDR2 FQNEAQ. CDR3 size: 15 residues. For the CDR3, the DNA is TGTGCCAGCAGCCAACCGGGACAGGGAGCTTACGAGCAGTACTTC. Its protein is CASSQPGQGAYEQYF.